This T cell receptor beta chain was recorded in a study of cytomegalovirus exposure and HLA in healthy donors. The CDR3 has 15 amino acids. The V gene's germline CDR1 is SGHDT and CDR2 YYEEEE. The ends were cut back, 1 base at V and 0 bases at J, with 11 bases in the middle. Use of 60 Vbeta and 13 Jbeta primers characterized the PCR. Repertoires were generated with immunoSEQ multiplex PCR, while TCRdb's copy carries only in-frame clones and drops some. This table has roughly 65,000 clones, approximately 64% appearing once. This rearrangement joins TRBV5-6 to TRBJ2-7; D remains unclear. The sample taken for sequencing was PBMCs. The sequence derives from a man aged 40-50 years in good health and CMV-seropositive. The CDR3 bases are TGTGCCAGCAGCTTGCCGGGTGCTAGCTCCTACGAGCAGTACTTC. Encoded protein: CASSLPGASSYEQYF.